This is a list of T cell receptor beta chains from one sample in a study of blood T cell repertoires in COVID-19. Generated by immunoSEQ multiplex PCR, the TCRdb table keeps only in-frame clones and is missing some. The sample includes 110,000 or so clones, roughly nine tenths of them seen just once. Material: peripheral blood. These receptor sequences come from a man between 65 and 85 years old who had recovered from COVID-19. The CDR3 runs from the conserved cysteine through the conserved F or W.

>TRBV7-3|TRBJ2-7
CASSLSGGRYEQYF
>TRBV28|TRBJ2-1
CASSLFPVYNEQFF
>TRBV7-2|TRBJ2-7
CASSLDRGASEQYF
>TRBV5-1|TRBJ1-6
CASSLGQGLNSPLHF
>TRBV7-2|TRBJ2-1
CASSFSGTQQFF
>TRBV19|TRBJ1-1
CASRLFGTEAFF
>TRBV30|TRBJ2-7
CAWRVSGGYEQYF
>TRBV10-3|TRBJ2-7
CAITGQGAGEQYF
>TRBV15|TRBJ1-5
CATRKADRAYSNQPQHF
>TRBV18|TRBJ2-5
CASSLAQETQYF
>TRBV6-5|TRBJ2-3
CASSYGRGSQYF
>TRBV6-6|TRBJ2-7
CASSYRLAENEQYF
>TRBV5-5|TRBJ1-5
CASSNPGQGYNQPQHF
>TRBV7-2|TRBJ2-1
CASSLVGGITYNEQFF
>TRBV24-1|TRBJ2-3
CATSDFSRDSTDTQYF
>TRBV27|TRBJ1-6
CASSPGQGRGGSPLHF
>TRBV24-1|TRBJ1-2
CATSDFGAGYTF
>TRBV27|TRBJ2-4
CASSALSGVNIQYF
>TRBV30|TRBJ1-5
CAWSGLSSNQPQHF
>TRBV5-1|TRBJ2-7
CASSRTPGTGGYEQYF
>TRBV21-1|TRBJ2-2
CASSKVDSGGKNTGELFF
>TRBV10-3|TRBJ2-2
CAISEPRRGHSGELFF
>TRBV5-1|TRBJ2-5
CASSLEGQSQETQYF
>TRBV7-8|TRBJ2-1
CASSGYRGRYNEQFF
>TRBV6-1|TRBJ1-4
CASSEEGGGPAKLFF
>TRBV6-2/TRBV6-3|TRBJ2-7
CASSARWVAEQYF
>TRBV7-6|TRBJ1-4
CASSFSVRNEKLFF
>TRBV5-1|TRBJ2-7
CASSLVGVGNSYEQYF
>TRBV18|TRBJ2-1
CASSPSGNEQFF
>TRBV2|TRBJ2-7
CASTIQGNSYEQYF
>TRBV7-3|TRBJ2-1
CASSLISGRVNEQFF
>TRBV4-3|TRBJ2-7
CASSQEPGGRSYEQYF
>TRBV2|TRBJ2-3
CASTLAPDTQYF
>TRBV5-1|TRBJ2-2
CASSSGTGDTGELFF
>TRBV5-6|TRBJ1-3
CASTDARGLAGNTIYF
>TRBV6-5|TRBJ1-6
CASKGQGINSPLHF
>TRBV5-4|TRBJ2-2
CASSPAGSYPATGELFF
>TRBV28|TRBJ2-6
CASSQNRGGANVLTF
>TRBV9|TRBJ2-3
CASSVDLQTQYF
>TRBV27|TRBJ2-7
CASSSTRQGTYEQYF
>TRBV15|TRBJ2-4
CATSIMGGGGAKNIQYF
>TRBV6-1|TRBJ2-1
CASSERRAADNEQFF